This TCR beta chain was recorded in a study of OX40 agonist ivuxolimab in advanced cancers. Trimming cost V 1 base and J 3 bases; bases outside gene matches: 16. The CDR3 loop spans 19 amino acids. From germline, CDR1 is SGHRS and CDR2 YFSETQ. Assay used: immunoSEQ multiplex PCR; TCRdb lists only in-frame clones, some missing. The sample has more than 65,000 clones; 80% to 95% are singletons. The sequence was obtained from an adult with an advanced solid tumor such as melanoma, head and neck, liver or kidney cancer. The material sequenced was CD4+ or CD8+ T cells sorted from blood, taken in a trial of the OX40 agonist ivuxolimab. The rearrangement uses TRBV5-1 and TRBJ1-2; 9 nucleotides align to TRBD1. The CDR3 region is CASSLFPQLGTGYDYGYTF. The CDR3 bases are TGCGCCAGCAGCTTGTTCCCCCAGCTTGGGACAGGGTATGACTATGGCTACACCTTC.